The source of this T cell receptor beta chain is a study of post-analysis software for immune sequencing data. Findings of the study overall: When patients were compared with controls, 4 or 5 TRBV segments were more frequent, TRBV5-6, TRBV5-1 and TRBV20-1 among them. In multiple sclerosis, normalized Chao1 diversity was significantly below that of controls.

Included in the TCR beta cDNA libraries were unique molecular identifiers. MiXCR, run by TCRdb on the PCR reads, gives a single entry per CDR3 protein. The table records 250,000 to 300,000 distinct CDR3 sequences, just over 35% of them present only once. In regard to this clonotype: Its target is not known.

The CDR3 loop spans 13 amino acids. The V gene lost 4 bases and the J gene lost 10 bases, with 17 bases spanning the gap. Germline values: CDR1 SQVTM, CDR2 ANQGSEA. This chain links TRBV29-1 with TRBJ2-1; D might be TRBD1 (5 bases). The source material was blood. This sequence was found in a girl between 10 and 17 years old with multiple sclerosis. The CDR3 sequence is CSVAGLLGREQFF. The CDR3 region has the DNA TGCAGCGTTGCAGGGTTACTCGGAAGGGAGCAGTTCTTC.